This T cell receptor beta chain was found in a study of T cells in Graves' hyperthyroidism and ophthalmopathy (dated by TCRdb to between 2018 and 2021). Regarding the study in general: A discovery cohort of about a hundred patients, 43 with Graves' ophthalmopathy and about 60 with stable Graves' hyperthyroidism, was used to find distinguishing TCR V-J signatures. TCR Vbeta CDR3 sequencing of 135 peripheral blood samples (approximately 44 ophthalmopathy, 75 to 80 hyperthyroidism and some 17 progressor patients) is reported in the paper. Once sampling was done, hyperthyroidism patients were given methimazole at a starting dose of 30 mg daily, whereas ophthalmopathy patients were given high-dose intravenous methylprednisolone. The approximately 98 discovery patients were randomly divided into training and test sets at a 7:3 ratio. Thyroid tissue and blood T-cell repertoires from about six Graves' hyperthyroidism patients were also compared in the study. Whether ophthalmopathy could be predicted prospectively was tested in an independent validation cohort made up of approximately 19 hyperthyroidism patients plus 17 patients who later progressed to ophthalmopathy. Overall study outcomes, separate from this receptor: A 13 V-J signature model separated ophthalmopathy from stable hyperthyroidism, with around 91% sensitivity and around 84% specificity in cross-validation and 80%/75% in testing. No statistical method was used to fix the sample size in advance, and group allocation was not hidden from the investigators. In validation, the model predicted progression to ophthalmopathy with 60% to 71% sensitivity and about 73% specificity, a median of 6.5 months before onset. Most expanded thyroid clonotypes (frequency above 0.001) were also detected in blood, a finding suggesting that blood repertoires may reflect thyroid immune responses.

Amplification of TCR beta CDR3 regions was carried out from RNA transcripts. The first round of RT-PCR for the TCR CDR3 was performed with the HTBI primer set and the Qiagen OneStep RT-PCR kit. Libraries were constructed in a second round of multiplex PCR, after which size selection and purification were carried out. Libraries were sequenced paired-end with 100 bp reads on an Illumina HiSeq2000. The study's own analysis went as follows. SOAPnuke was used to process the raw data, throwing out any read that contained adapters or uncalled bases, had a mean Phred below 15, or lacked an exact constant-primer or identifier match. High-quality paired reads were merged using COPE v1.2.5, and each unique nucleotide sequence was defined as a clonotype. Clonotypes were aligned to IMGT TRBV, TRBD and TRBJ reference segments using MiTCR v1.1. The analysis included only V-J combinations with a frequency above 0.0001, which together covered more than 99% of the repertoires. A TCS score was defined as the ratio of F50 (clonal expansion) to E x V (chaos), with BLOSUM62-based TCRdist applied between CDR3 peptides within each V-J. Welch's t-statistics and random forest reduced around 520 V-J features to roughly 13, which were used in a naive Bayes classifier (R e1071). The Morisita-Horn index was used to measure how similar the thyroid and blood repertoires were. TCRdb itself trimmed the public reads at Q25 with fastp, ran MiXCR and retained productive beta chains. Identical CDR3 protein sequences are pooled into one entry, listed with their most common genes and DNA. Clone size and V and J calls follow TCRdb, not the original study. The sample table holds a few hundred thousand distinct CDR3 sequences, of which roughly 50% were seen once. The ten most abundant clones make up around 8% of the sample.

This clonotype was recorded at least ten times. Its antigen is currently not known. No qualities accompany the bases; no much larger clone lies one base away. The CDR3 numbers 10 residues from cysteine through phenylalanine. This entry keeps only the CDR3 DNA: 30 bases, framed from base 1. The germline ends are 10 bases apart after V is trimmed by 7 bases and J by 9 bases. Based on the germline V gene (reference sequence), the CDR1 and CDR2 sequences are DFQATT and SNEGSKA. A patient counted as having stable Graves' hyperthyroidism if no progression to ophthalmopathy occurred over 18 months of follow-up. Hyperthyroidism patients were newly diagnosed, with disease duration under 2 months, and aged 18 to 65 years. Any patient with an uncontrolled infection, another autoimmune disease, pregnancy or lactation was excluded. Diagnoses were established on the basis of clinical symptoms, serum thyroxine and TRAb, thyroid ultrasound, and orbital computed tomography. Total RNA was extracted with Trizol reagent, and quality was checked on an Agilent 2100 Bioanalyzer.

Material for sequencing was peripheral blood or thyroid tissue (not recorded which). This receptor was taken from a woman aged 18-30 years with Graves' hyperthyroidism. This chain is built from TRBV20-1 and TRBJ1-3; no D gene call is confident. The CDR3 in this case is CSVGLGTIYF. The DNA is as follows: TGCAGTGTCGGTTTGGGCACCATATATTTT.